These 22 T cell receptor beta chains were sequenced from one sample in a study of technical replicates of blood from a handful of donors (dated by TCRdb to 2016 to 2017). Library preparation used the immunoSEQ multiplex PCR assay. TCRdb stores this immuneACCESS table with in-frame sequences only. Part of the clones is absent; in the studies checked, under half of the shortfall reflects unresolved V genes, and no reason is known for the rest. A total of approximately 81,000 clones appear in this sample, approximately 80% of them only once. The ten largest clones capture 3% to 5% of the sample. The sequencing sample was made of PBMCs. The receptors come from a human donor in good health. Some clones in this sample may be carry-over from other donors' samples.

The chain has TRBV19 and TRBJ1-1; 9 bases are a match to TRBD1. With V trimmed by 5 bases and J by 6 bases, 10 bases remained unmatched. CDR3 length equals 15 residues. Germline CDR1 LNHDA, CDR2 SQIVND (reference sequence). In DNA form, the CDR3 reads TGTGCCAGTAGTTCCCGACAGGGGGGAGGCTCTGAAGCTTTCTTT. Encoded protein: CASSSRQGGGSEAFF.

The chain uses TRBV15 and TRBJ2-5, with D tentatively TRBD2 (5 bases). Trimming pared 6 bases from V and 4 bases from J, leaving 12 bases between. The CDR3 runs 13 residues. Germline V lookup: CDR1 LNHNV, CDR2 YYDKDF (reference sequence). The CDR3 nucleotides read TGTGCCACCAGTCGGATAGGGAGAGAGACCCAGTACTTC. This encodes CATSRIGRETQYF.

The chain employs TRBV21-1 and TRBJ1-2. TRBV21-1 is a pseudogene. CDR3 length: 12 amino acids. CDR3 sequence: CATPYRLYGYTF. The DNA of the CDR3 is TGTGCCACCCCGTACCGACTTTATGGCTACACCTTC.

This clone was counted a single time. The chain couples TRBV29-1 to TRBJ1-2; 10 bases agree with TRBD1. CDR1 SQVTM and CDR2 ANQGSEA come from the germline V gene. J was trimmed by 6 bases and V by 4 bases; bases with no gene match: 5. The CDR3 length is 13 residues. The CDR3 coding sequence is TGCAGCGTTGCTGACAGGGGGCAACATGGCTACACCTTC. As protein: CSVADRGQHGYTF. Drawing the rest from reference TRBV29-1 and TRBJ1-2, the complete variable domain is SAVISQKPSRDICQRGTSLTIQCQVDSQVTMMFWYRQQPGQSLTLIATANQGSEATYESGFVIDKFPISRPNLTFSTLTVSNMSPEDSSIYLCSVADRGQHGYTFGSGTRLTVV.

The chain joins TRBV12-5 to TRBJ2-1; 8 nucleotides match TRBD1. J gave up 8 bases and V 9 bases, and 15 bases lay outside the gene matches. The CDR3 has 15 amino acids. Germline V gene lookup returns CDR1 LGHNT and CDR2 FRNRAP. The CDR3, as DNA: TGTGCTAGCGGCCCGGGACAGGCGGATTTAGATGAGCAGTTCTTC. Protein: CASGPGQADLDEQFF.

The chain links TRBV6-5 to TRBJ1-1; 7 positions agree with TRBD1. This CDR3 comprises 15 residues. Germline CDR1 is MNHEY and CDR2 is SVGAGI. Trimming cost V 2 bases and J 4 bases; bases outside gene matches: 7. Here the CDR3 reads CASSYSPRGSTEAFF. As DNA, the CDR3 is TGTGCCAGCAGTTACAGCCCCAGGGGGAGCACTGAAGCTTTCTTT.

V and J are TRBV6-5 and TRBJ2-3; no reliable D call. Germline CDR1 and CDR2: MNHEY and SVGAGI. V gave up 6 bases and J gave up 4 bases, with 14 bases separating them. This CDR3 contains 14 residues. The CDR3 coding sequence is TGTGCCAGCAGCAGACTCCGTCCTCCAGATACGCAGTATTTT. Its protein is CASSRLRPPDTQYF.

Details on this clone: At one of its ends the junction is not consistent with the germline gene, which may arise from a read error. The rearrangement links TRBV2 to TRBJ2-7; 13 nucleotides align to TRBD2. This CDR3 region has 15 residues. In germline, CDR1 is SNHLY, CDR2 FYNNEI. The CDR3: CATSGTSGTMGEQYF. The CDR3 DNA is TGTGCCACCAGTGGGACTAGCGGGACAATGGGCGAGCAGTACTTC.

Here the CDR3 reads CASSKLAGGSYEQYF. The DNA of the CDR3 is TGTGCCAGCAGCAAGCTAGCGGGAGGTTCCTACGAGCAGTACTTC. The chain employs TRBV5-4 and TRBJ2-7; 11 nucleotides align to TRBD2. Trimming took 4 bases from V and 1 from J; bases not matched to a gene: 4. This CDR3 region has 15 residues. In germline, CDR1 is SGHNT, CDR2 YYREEE (reference sequence).

Ten or more counts support this clone. The V gene is TRBV30, the J gene TRBJ1-2, with TRBD1 as a possible D gene (6 bases). Germline CDR1 reads GTSNPN; CDR2 reads SVGIG (reference sequence). The CDR3 contains 10 residues. V shed 4 bases and J shed 6 bases, with 6 bases lying between them. The CDR3 region has the DNA TGTGCCTGGACAGGGGATGGCTACACCTTC. Its translation: CAWTGDGYTF.

The J gene is TRBJ1-2, the V gene TRBV10-3, with D maybe TRBD1 (6 bases). Trimming pared 4 bases from V and 3 bases from J, leaving 9 bases between. Germline CDR1 and CDR2: ENHRY and SYGVKD. The CDR3 totals 13 residues. The CDR3 bases are TGTGCCATCAGTGTTTCAGGGGACTATGGCTACACCTTC. It encodes CAISVSGDYGYTF.

The genes are TRBV21-1 and TRBJ1-4; the D call TRBD1 from the table was never checked on the DNA. TRBV21-1 is a pseudogene. The CDR3 contains 17 residues. The CDR3 region is CASPKKRPIGANEKLFF. In DNA form, the CDR3 reads TGTGCCAGCCCAAAGAAGAGGCCCATAGGGGCTAATGAAAAACTGTTTTTT.

The chain is built from TRBV10-3 and TRBJ2-5; D is undetermined. V shed 3 bases and J shed 5 bases, with 13 bases lying between them. Germline lookup yields CDR1 ENHRY and CDR2 SYGVKD. This CDR3 contains 14 residues. The CDR3 coding sequence is TGTGCCATCAGTGAAACAAAGGCGGAGGAGACCCAGTACTTC. This translates into CAISETKAEETQYF.

The J gene is TRBJ1-1, the V gene TRBV7-9; D is perhaps TRBD1 (5 bases). Germline CDR1 SEHNR, CDR2 FQNEAQ (reference sequence). The V gene lost 2 bases and the J gene lost 2 bases, with 6 bases spanning the gap. The CDR3 is made up of 13 amino acids. CDR3 residues: CASSLQGNTEAFF. CDR3 bases: TGTGCCAGCAGCTTACAGGGAAACACTGAAGCTTTCTTT.

The gene calls are TRBV6-5 and TRBJ2-3; TRBD2 aligns across 7 bases. J lost 6 bases, V lost 6 bases, and 15 bases had no gene match. The CDR3 consists of 16 residues. The germline V gene encodes CDR1 MNHEY and CDR2 SVGAGI. The CDR3: CASSYTPEGRGDTQYF. The DNA of the CDR3 is TGTGCCAGCAGCTACACGCCGGAGGGGCGGGGGGATACGCAGTATTTT.

This chain connects TRBV4-1 to TRBJ2-5; D not resolved. CDR3 length equals 13 residues. CDR1 is MGHRA, CDR2 YSYEKL, per germline. Trimming left V 0 bases short and J 7 bases short, with 9 bases between. The CDR3 region has the DNA TGCGCCAGCAGCCAAGAAATTCCGGGGACCCAGTACTTC. Protein sequence: CASSQEIPGTQYF.

This clone occurred once. The rearrangement joins TRBV4-1 to TRBJ2-7, with D maybe TRBD2 (5 bases). The germline V and J ends were trimmed by 0 bases and 6 bases, with 15 bases remaining between them. In germline, CDR1 is MGHRA, CDR2 YSYEKL. The CDR3 sequence is 15 residues long. The CDR3 DNA is TGCGCCAGCAGCCAAGATCACGGGGAATACTCCGAGCAGTACTTC. It is translated as CASSQDHGEYSEQYF.

The chain employs TRBV9 and TRBJ2-5, with 9 bases identical to TRBD1. J gave up 5 bases and V 2 bases, and 7 bases lay outside the gene matches. The CDR3 spans 15 residues. CDR1 SGDLS and CDR2 YYNGEE come from the germline V gene. As DNA, the CDR3 is TGTGCCAGCAGCGTGATGGGACAGGGTGGGGAGACCCAGTACTTC. This sequence encodes CASSVMGQGGETQYF.

This chain connects TRBV7-9 to TRBJ2-5; the D gene is possibly TRBD1 (5 bases). The CDR3 runs to 14 residues. Per germline, CDR1 SEHNR and CDR2 FQNEAQ (reference sequence). With 0 bases removed from V and 5 bases from J, the gap between germline ends came to 10 bases. DNA for the CDR3: TGTGCCAGCAGCTTAGCGGTGGGGCCGGAGACCCAGTACTTC. As protein: CASSLAVGPETQYF.

This clone appeared once. The CDR3 DNA reads TGTGCCAGCAGCGCTTCTAGCGGGAGGTATTACAATGAGCAGTTCTTC. This codes for CASSASSGRYYNEQFF. The rearrangement links TRBV7-8 to TRBJ2-1, with 11 bases identical to TRBD2. The CDR3 loop spans 16 amino acids. The J segment lost 4 bases and the V segment lost 5 bases, leaving 7 bases of the junction unmatched. Germline V gene sequence: CDR1 SGHVS, CDR2 FQNEAQ.

The CDR3 DNA is TGTGCCAGTAGTATAGTCTTTCTAGTACAAGGGACAGGGACCGAGCAGTACTTC. This sequence encodes CASSIVFLVQGTGTEQYF. The chain employs TRBV19 and TRBJ2-7; 9 nucleotides match TRBD1. The CDR3 length is 18 residues. V shed 1 base and J 6 bases; nucleotides not matched to a gene: 16. The germline V gene has CDR1 LNHDA and CDR2 SQIVND (reference sequence). Full variable domain (remainder filled in from reference TRBV19 and TRBJ2-7): DGGITQSPKYLFRKEGQNVTLSCEQNLNHDAMYWYRQDPGQGLRLIYYSQIVNDFQKGDIAEGYSVSREKKESFPLTVTSAQKNPTAFYLCASSIVFLVQGTGTEQYFGPGTRLTVT.

The chain is built from TRBV7-6 and TRBJ2-5; 7 positions agree with TRBD2. Germline values: CDR1 SGHVS, CDR2 FNYEAQ. The CDR3 has 15 amino acids. The V gene end was trimmed by 6 bases and the J gene end by 1 base; junction bases not matched to a gene: 8. CDR3 DNA sequence: TGTGCCAGCAGTCCAGGCGGGGGAATCCAAGAGACCCAGTACTTC. It encodes CASSPGGGIQETQYF.